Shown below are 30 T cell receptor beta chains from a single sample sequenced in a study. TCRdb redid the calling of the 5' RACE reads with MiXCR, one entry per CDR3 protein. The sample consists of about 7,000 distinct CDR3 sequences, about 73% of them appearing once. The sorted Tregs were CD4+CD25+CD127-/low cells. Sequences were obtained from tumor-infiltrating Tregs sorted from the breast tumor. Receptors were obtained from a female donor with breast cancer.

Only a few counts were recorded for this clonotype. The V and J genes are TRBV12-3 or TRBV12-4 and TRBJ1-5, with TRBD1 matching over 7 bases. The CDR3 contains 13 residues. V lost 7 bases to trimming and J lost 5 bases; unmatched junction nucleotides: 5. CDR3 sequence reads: CASKITGDQPQHF. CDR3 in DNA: TGTGCCAGCAAGATAACAGGGGATCAGCCCCAGCATTTT.

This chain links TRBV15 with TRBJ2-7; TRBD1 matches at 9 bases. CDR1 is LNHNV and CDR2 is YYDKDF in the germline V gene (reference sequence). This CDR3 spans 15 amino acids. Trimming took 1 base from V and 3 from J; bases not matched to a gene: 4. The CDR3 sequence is CATSRVGQGSYEQYF. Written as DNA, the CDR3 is TGTGCCACCAGCAGAGTGGGACAGGGAAGCTACGAGCAGTACTTC.

The CDR3 protein is CASSLNSNNEQFF. For the CDR3, the DNA is TGCGCCAGCAGCTTGAACAGTAACAATGAGCAGTTCTTC. The V gene is TRBV5-1, the J gene TRBJ2-1; D unclear. Germline-derived CDR1 and CDR2 are SGHRS and YFSETQ. The V end was cut by 1 base, the J end by 5 bases, with 7 bases between. The CDR3 spans 13 residues.

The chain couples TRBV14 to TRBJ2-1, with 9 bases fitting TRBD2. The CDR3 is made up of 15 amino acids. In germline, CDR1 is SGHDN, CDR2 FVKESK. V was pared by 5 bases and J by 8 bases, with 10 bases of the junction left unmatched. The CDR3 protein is CASSSAGREGHEQFF. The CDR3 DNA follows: TGTGCCAGCAGCTCGGCAGGGCGGGAGGGCCATGAGCAGTTCTTC.

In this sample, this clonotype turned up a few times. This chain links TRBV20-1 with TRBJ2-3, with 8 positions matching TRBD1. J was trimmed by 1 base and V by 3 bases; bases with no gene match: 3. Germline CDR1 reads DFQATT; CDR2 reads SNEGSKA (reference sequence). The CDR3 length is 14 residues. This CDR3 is CSASTGQGTDTQYF. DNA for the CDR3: TGCAGTGCTAGTACGGGACAGGGCACAGATACGCAGTATTTT.

CDR3 loop: CAISDPGRGSDYGYTF. The CDR3 bases are TGTGCCATCAGTGACCCGGGGAGGGGCTCTGACTATGGCTACACCTTC. This chain joins TRBV10-3 and TRBJ1-2; D is possibly TRBD1 (5 bases). The ends were cut back, 3 bases at V and 3 bases at J, with 17 bases in the middle. Germline values: CDR1 ENHRY, CDR2 SYGVKD. The CDR3 extends over 16 amino acids.

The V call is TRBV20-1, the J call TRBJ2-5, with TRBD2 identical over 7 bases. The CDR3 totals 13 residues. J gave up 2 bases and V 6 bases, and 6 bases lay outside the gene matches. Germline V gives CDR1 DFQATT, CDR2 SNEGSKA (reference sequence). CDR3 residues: CSADPGGQETQYF. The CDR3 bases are TGCAGTGCCGACCCGGGGGGACAAGAGACCCAGTACTTC.

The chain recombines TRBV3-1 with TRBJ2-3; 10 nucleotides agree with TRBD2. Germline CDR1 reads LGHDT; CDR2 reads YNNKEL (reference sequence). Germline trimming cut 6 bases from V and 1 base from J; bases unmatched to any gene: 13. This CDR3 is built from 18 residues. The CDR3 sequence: CASSGGSGGPWGTDTQYF. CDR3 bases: TGTGCCAGCAGTGGGGGTAGCGGGGGGCCTTGGGGCACAGATACGCAGTATTTT.

The DNA of the CDR3 is TGTGCCATCAGTGAGACTAGCGGGAACACCGGGGAGCTGTTTTTT. Protein: CAISETSGNTGELFF. The chain joins TRBV10-3 to TRBJ2-2, with 8 bases that match TRBD2. This CDR3 is 15 amino acids long. Germline values: CDR1 ENHRY, CDR2 SYGVKD. The J segment lost 1 base and the V segment lost 2 bases, leaving 0 bases of the junction unmatched.

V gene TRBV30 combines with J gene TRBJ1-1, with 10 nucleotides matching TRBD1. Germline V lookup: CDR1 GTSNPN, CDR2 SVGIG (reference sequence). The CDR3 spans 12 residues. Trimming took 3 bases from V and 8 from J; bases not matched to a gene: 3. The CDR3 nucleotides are TGTGCCTGGAGGGGACAGGGGACCGAAGCTTTCTTT. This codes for CAWRGQGTEAFF.

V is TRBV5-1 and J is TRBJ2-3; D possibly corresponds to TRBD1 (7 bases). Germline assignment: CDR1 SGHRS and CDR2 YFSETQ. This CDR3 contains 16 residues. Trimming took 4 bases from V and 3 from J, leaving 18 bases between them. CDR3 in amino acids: CASSLRQGAGTDTQYF. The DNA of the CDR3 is TGCGCCAGCAGCCTTCGACAGGGCGCGGGGACAGATACGCAGTATTTT.

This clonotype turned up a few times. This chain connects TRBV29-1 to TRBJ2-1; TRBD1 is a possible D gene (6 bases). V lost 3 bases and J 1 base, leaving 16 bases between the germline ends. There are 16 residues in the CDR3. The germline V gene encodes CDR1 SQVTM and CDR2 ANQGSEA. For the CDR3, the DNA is TGCAGCGTTGAGGGCGCGCAGAGGGGGTCCTACAATGAGCAGTTCTTC. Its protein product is CSVEGAQRGSYNEQFF.

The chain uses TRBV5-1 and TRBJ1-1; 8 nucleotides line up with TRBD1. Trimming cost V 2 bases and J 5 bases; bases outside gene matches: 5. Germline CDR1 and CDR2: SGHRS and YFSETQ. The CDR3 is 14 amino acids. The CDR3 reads CASSLQGVRTEAFF. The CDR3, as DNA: TGCGCCAGCAGCTTACAGGGGGTTCGGACTGAAGCTTTCTTT.

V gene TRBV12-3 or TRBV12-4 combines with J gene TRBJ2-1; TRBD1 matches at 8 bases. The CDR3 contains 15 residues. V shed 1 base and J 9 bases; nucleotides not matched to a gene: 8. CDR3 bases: TGTGCCAGCAGTTTAGGGGCAGGGGGCTTGGGTGAGCAGTTCTTC. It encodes CASSLGAGGLGEQFF.

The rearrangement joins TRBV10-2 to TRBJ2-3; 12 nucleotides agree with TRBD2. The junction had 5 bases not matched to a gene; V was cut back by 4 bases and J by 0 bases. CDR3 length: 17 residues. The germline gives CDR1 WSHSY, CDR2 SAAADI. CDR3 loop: CASSVASGGGSTDTQYF. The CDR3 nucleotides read TGCGCCAGCAGTGTGGCTAGCGGGGGGGGCAGCACAGATACGCAGTATTTT.

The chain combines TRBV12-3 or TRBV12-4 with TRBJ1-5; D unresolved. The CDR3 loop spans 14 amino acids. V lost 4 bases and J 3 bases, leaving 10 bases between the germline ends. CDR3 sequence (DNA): TGTGCCAGCAGTTCGGACGGCACCAATCAGCCCCAGCATTTT. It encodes CASSSDGTNQPQHF.

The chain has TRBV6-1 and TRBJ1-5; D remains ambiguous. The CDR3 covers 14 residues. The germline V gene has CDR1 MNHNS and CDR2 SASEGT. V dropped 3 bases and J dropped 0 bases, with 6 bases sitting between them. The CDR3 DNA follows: TGTGCCAGCAGTGAGTGGCCTAGCAATCAGCCCCAGCATTTT. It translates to CASSEWPSNQPQHF.

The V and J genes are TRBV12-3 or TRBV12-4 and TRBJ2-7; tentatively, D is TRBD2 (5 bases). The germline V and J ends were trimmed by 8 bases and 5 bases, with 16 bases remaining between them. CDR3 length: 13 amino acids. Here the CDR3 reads CASRRSHGNEQYF. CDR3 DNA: TGTGCCAGCCGCCGAAGCCACGGGAACGAGCAGTACTTC.

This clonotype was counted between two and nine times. CDR3 in amino acids: CASSHINRGLETQYF. Written as DNA, the CDR3 is TGTGCCAGCAGTCATATCAACAGGGGGCTGGAGACCCAGTACTTC. V and J are TRBV5-6 and TRBJ2-5; 9 nucleotides match TRBD1. The germline gives CDR1 SGHDT, CDR2 YYEEEE. J gave up 5 bases and V 5 bases, and 10 bases lay outside the gene matches. CDR3 length equals 15 residues. Looking up the rest from reference TRBV5-6 and TRBJ2-5 gives the full variable domain: DAGVTQSPTHLIKTRGQQVTLRCSPKSGHDTVSWYQQALGQGPQFIFQYYEEEERQRGNFPDRFSGHQFPNYSSELNVNALLLGDSALYLCASSHINRGLETQYFGPGTRLLVL.

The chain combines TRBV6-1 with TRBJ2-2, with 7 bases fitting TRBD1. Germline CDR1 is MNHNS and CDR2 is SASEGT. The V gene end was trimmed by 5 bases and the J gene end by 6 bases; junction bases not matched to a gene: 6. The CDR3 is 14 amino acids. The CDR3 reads CASSPLGTAGELFF. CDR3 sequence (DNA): TGTGCCAGCAGTCCTCTGGGGACAGCCGGGGAGCTGTTTTTT.

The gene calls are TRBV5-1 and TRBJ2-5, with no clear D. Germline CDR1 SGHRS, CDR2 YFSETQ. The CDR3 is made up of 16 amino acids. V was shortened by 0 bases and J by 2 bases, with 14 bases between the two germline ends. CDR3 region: CASSLGGQTTQETQYF. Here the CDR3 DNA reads TGCGCCAGCAGCTTGGGAGGTCAGACGACTCAAGAGACCCAGTACTTC.

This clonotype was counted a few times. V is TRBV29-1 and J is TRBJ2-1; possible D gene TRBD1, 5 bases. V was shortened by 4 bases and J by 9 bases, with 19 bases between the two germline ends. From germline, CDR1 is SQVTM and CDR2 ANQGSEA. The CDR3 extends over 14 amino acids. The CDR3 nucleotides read TGCAGCGTTGCCGGCGTCAGGGTGGATGGTGAGCAGTTCTTC. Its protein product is CSVAGVRVDGEQFF.

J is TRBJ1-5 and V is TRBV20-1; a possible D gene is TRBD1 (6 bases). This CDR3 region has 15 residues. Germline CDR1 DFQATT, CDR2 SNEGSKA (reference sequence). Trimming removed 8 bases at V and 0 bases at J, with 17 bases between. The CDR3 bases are TGCAGTATTACCGGGGACACAAATAGCAATCAGCCCCAGCATTTT. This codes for CSITGDTNSNQPQHF.

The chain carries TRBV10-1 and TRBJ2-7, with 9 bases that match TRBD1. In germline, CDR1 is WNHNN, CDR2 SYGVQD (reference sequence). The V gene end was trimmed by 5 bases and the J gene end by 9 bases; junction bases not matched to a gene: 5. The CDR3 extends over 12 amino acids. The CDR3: CASSPGQGGQYF. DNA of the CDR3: TGCGCCAGCAGTCCGGGACAGGGAGGGCAGTACTTC.

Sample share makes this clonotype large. CDR3 in amino acids: CSAIEAGAYEQYF. CDR3 sequence (DNA): TGCAGTGCCATTGAAGCGGGGGCCTACGAGCAGTACTTC. The rearrangement links TRBV20-1 to TRBJ2-7; TRBD2 agrees at 8 bases. V dropped 6 bases and J dropped 2; count of bases not matched to a gene: 6. The germline V gene has CDR1 DFQATT and CDR2 SNEGSKA (reference sequence). The CDR3 is 13 amino acids.

The CDR3 reads CASSLWLGQQETQYF. The CDR3 bases are TGTGCCAGCAGCTTGTGGTTAGGGCAGCAAGAGACCCAGTACTTC. The chain employs TRBV5-5 and TRBJ2-5, with D uncertain. Trimming stripped 1 base from V and 2 bases from J, with 12 bases between. The CDR3 covers 15 residues. Germline V CDR1 and CDR2: SGHKS, YYEKEE (reference sequence).

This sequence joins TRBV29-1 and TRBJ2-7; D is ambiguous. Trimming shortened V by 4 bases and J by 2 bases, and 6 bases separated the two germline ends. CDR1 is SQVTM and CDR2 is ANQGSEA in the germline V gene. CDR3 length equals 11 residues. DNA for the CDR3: TGCAGCGTTGGTGCAACCTACGAGCAGTACTTC. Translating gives CSVGATYEQYF.

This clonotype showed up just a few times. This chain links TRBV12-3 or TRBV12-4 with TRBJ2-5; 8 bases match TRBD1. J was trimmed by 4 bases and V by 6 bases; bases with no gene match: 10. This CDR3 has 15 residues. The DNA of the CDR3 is TGTGCCAGCAGAGCCGGGACAGGATTTTTAGAGACCCAGTACTTC. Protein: CASRAGTGFLETQYF.

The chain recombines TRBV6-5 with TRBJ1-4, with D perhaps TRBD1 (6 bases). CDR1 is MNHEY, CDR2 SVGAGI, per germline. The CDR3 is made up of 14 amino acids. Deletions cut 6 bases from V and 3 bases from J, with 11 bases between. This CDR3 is CASSPGQPNEKLFF. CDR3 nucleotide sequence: TGTGCCAGCAGCCCCGGACAGCCTAATGAAAAACTGTTTTTT.

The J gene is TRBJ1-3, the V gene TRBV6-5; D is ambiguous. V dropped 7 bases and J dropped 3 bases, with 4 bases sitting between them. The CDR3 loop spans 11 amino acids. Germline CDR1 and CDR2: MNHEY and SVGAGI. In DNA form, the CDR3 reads TGTGCCAGCACCAATGGAAACACCATATATTTT. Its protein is CASTNGNTIYF.